This TCR beta chain was documented in a study of cytomegalovirus exposure and HLA in healthy donors (TCRdb year 2017). Regarding the complete study: In an earlier analysis of fewer than 750 of the donors, 250 to 300 Gb of sequence data and 100 million or so unique TCR beta sequences from 150 million to 200 million T cells were reported. Around 300 gigabases of sequencing data and 70 million to 100 million unique TCR sequences were included in an early release covering about 620 HLA-typed donors. Of the roughly 400 genotyped donors, 65% to 90% fell in the genetic ancestry cluster associated with self-reported Caucasian donors. The study was designed to test whether signatures of past pathogen exposure could be identified by cataloging public T cell receptors. The T cell repertoires of 666 subjects were profiled by immunosequencing and related to cytomegalovirus serostatus. Along with the approximately 700-subject first cohort, a separate validation cohort of over a hundred different subjects was used. The study combined high-throughput TCR immunosequencing, statistical association of individual TCRs with disease status, and machine learning to predict cytomegalovirus infection status. To study patterns of TCR occurrence, a later analysis re-analyzed previously published TCR beta repertoires from 700 or so donors and added high-resolution HLA genotyping. The later analysis used no new phenotypic data to find candidate immune exposures, relying instead on TCR beta sequences and their occurrence across donors. To decide whether each TCR beta V gene segment behaved as functional or pseudogenic, an earlier analysis of several hundred of the donors relied on high-throughput TCR beta sequencing. Alongside the repertoire data, information on donor age, sex, ethnicity and CMV serostatus was compiled. A later genetic analysis took genome-wide SNP genotypes for about 65% of the 666 donors and used that subset as a discovery cohort. All discovery cohort repertoires had been generated on a single sequencing platform. Class I and class II HLA loci were covered by the typing at four-digit resolution. The number of typed donors differed by locus: about 629-630 for A, B, C, DRB1 and DQB1; 500 to 550 for DQA1; 606 for DPA1; and about 470 for DPB1. Four or five DR-DQ haplotypes were handled as single units for association and clustering because linkage in the cohort was strong. Among over 350 genotyped donors of the cohort, an average of approximately 230,000 unique TCR beta nucleotide sequences were sequenced per donor, roughly 18% of them non-productive.

About this clone itself: The antigen this receptor binds is unknown. No per-base quality is available; no much larger clone lies one base away.

The investigation overall reported the following: Several of the top co-occurrence clusters appeared to be linked to parvovirus B19, influenza, CMV and Epstein-Barr virus, according to a later analysis. Because counts were too low, 15 to 20 rarely observed V segments, including chromosome 9 orphons, were excluded from the earlier analysis of 500 to 700 of the donors. Across donors, most TCR sequences were observed very rarely, whereas some public TCRs were present in many individuals. Because the 87-base-pair reads could not distinguish some IMGT-functional V segments, including TRBV6-2 and TRBV6-3, those segments were excluded. A group of highly shared sequence variants was considered likely to be a technical artifact of the sequencing pipeline. In a later analysis, TCR association rates were found to vary across HLA loci, with the most associated TCRs seen for DRB1 alleles and the fewest for HLA-C alleles. Linkage disequilibrium might explain the correlated functional status among segregating V segments, but an unknown experimental factor could not be excluded. A total of 150 to 200 TCR beta chains were listed by the study as associated with cytomegalovirus. The only immune exposure information available for the cohort was CMV serostatus. At a false discovery rate of 0.05, a later analysis linked approximately 18,000 TCR beta sequences to specific HLA alleles. Only TCR beta chains were sequenced in this cohort, and the absence of alpha or paired-chain data limited detectable features. Broadly in line with IMGT annotations, most TCR beta V segments showed up in productive rearrangements about 90% or about 30% of the time in an earlier analysis of around 550 of the donors. In vitro tests confirmed that a few of the cytomegalovirus-associated TCR beta chains recognize cytomegalovirus antigens. Assigning TCR associations to individual alleles was difficult when HLA alleles, especially DR and DQ, strongly co-occurred. The authors suggested that the approach could potentially be extended to other disease states and immunological phenotypes. The presence/absence analyses assumed that sequencing depth was roughly uniform across donors, and that assumption may not be true. In both the original and validation cohorts, the classifier was reported to diagnose cytomegalovirus status with high specificity and sensitivity. A later analysis found that most CMV-associated TCR beta chains appeared HLA-restricted, with HLA associations seemingly driven largely by CMV exposure. Compared with equally common non-associated chains, HLA-associated TCR beta chains in a later analysis were more clonally expanded and had lower generation probabilities. In a later genetic analysis, a missense DCLRE1C variant was associated with V-gene and J-gene trimming of TCR beta chains, and the association was replicated in an independent cohort. A later genetic analysis reported fewer N-insertions in productive TCRs among donors in an Asian-associated ancestry cluster than the roughly 670-donor mean. A further reported finding was that TCR beta sequences accurately predicted the HLA-A and HLA-B alleles for most subjects in the first cohort. Because HLA typing was missing for some donors at each locus, association tests included only the typed subset.

The germline V and J ends show losses of 7 bases and 10 bases respectively, and no gene match explains 8 bases of the junction. The germline V gene sets CDR1 to WSHSY and CDR2 to SAAADI. From cysteine to phenylalanine, the CDR3 is 13 amino acids long. Only the CDR3 DNA stays, 39 bases, in frame from base 1. In total, 630 or so healthy bone marrow donors made up the cohort. At the time of sampling, every cohort member was nominally healthy, though immune exposures that went unrecorded were likely present. The donor tested CMV seropositive, placing the donor among the 290 or so seropositive members of the cohort. A peripheral blood sample was provided by each donor, and peripheral blood mononuclear cells were used for TCR beta sequencing. Genomic DNA extraction from the blood cell samples was performed with the Qiagen DNeasy Blood Extraction Kit. The receptor library was made with the immunoSEQ multiplex PCR assay. The multiplex PCR relied on a mix of 60 forward primers for TCR Vbeta segments and 13 reverse primers for TCR Jbeta segments. The CDR3 region of rearranged TCR beta genes was amplified from genomic DNA with a multiplex PCR assay. Amplified TCR beta libraries were sequenced as 87-base-pair reads on the Illumina HiSeq System. The authors' analysis ran thus. A later analysis counted about 82 million unique TCR beta chains across the 700 or so repertoires, and roughly 11 million of these chains were shared by at least two donors. Raw reads were error-corrected and collapsed into unique sequences with a nearest-neighbor algorithm that merged closely related sequences to remove PCR and sequencing errors. CDR3 sequences were aligned to IMGT reference sequences to assign V, D and J gene segments. For a sequence to be retained, a match of at least six nucleotides to both a V gene segment and a J gene segment was required. Rearrangements were called productive when the CDR3 lacked stop codons and stayed in frame with V and J; all others were non-productive. Following IMGT convention, CDR3 was defined as the stretch from the second conserved V-encoded cysteine to the conserved J-encoded phenylalanine. Sequences without an unambiguous match to a single V gene segment were excluded from the earlier analysis of about 600 of the donors. In an earlier analysis of approximately 590 of the donors, V segments were called functional above 56.7% productive rearrangements and were called segregating when the between-donor standard deviation exceeded 5%. To diagnose cytomegalovirus status from the catalog of TCR beta chain sequences, a statistical classification framework was built. In a later analysis, TCR nucleotide sequences were compared against IMGT/GENE-DB human TR gene sequences so that V and J genes could be assigned. A later analysis assigned CDR3 sequences and most-parsimonious VDJ recombination scenarios with the TCRdist pipeline. In a later analysis, each TCR beta chain was defined by its CDR3 amino acid sequence together with its V-gene family, and reads lacking a unique V-gene family were excluded. As a way to deal with suspected cross-contamination and a sequencing artifact, a later analysis dropped over 550 nucleotide sequences that were highly shared and had low generation probability. In a later analysis, a clonal expansion index was calculated for each public chain from normalized within-repertoire ranks of inferred template counts. In a later analysis, generation probabilities were computed using a VDJ recombination model fitted to out-of-frame rearrangements, and the results were checked against IGoR. In a later analysis, hypergeometric tests were used to score TCR-TCR, TCR-HLA and TCR-CMV co-occurrence, with a repertoire-size bias correction applied to TCR pairs. To estimate false discovery rates, a later analysis permuted the HLA or CMV assignments 20 times. In a later analysis, co-occurring TCRs were grouped using DBSCAN, with TCRdist sequence similarity added in when clustering inside HLA-allele-positive subsets. Repertoires with fewer than 30,000 or more than 120,000 public chains were left out of co-occurrence clustering, as were a handful of repertoires with anomalous nucleotide sharing. TCRdb provides this immuneACCESS table in a form limited to in-frame rearrangements. Some clones are lacking; in checked studies, under half of them reflect an unresolved V gene, and why the rest are absent is not known. The DNA gave D and trimming, while V, J and clone size come from that table. The sample table records about 160,000 clones; around four fifths of these occur just once. Around 0.91% of the sample is held by the ten biggest clonotypes.

The chain joins TRBV10-2 to TRBJ2-1; a stretch of 9 junction bases matches TRBD2. Sequenced input: PBMCs. This receptor was identified in a girl aged 2 to 9 in good health and CMV-seropositive. The nucleotides read TGCGCCAGCATACAGCGGGAGGAACGCGAGCAGTTCTTC. The resulting protein is CASIQREEREQFF.